This T cell receptor (beta chain) was identified in a study of blood T cell repertoires in COVID-19. For the study at large: PBMCs, B-cell-depleted T cells, or T cells provided the cDNA or gDNA that made up the material.

Assay used: immunoSEQ multiplex PCR; TCRdb lists only in-frame clones, some missing. This table holds about 350,000 clones, around nine tenths found once. All exposed participants met a person with COVID-19 within 2 weeks before entering the study. The CDR3 spans 13 residues. Germline V gives CDR1 SGHTA, CDR2 FQGTGA. The germline V and J ends were trimmed by 5 bases and 8 bases, with 15 bases remaining between them. Sequenced material: PBMCs or T cells enriched from blood (not recorded which). This sequence was found in a woman in her 30s who had been exposed to COVID-19. The chain has TRBV7-3 and TRBJ1-2, with D perhaps matching TRBD1 (5 bases). CDR3 sequence reads: CASSPFGGEGYTF. The CDR3 region has the DNA TGTGCCAGCAGCCCCTTTGGGGGGGAGGGCTACACCTTC.